The 2 T cell receptor beta chains in this list originate from one sample, sequenced in a study of T cells in Graves' hyperthyroidism and ophthalmopathy. TCR beta CDR3 region amplification was performed from RNA transcripts. The HTBI set primed first-round TCR CDR3 RT-PCR. Each CDR3 protein is one row after TCRdb ran MiXCR on the multiplex PCR reads. The repertoire holds about 400,000 distinct CDR3 sequences, with roughly 15% as singletons. Sequencing was carried out using blood. These receptors all come from a woman in her twenties or thirties with Graves' ophthalmopathy.

This clonotype was observed many times. V and J are TRBV4-1 and TRBJ1-2; possibly TRBD1 for D (6 bases). Trimming left V 0 bases short and J 6 bases short, with 20 bases between. The CDR3 has 17 amino acids. Germline V lookup: CDR1 MGHRA, CDR2 YSYEKL. The CDR3: CASSQDTSTTGTDGYTF. CDR3 sequence (DNA): TGCGCCAGCAGCCAAGATACCAGTACCACAGGGACGGATGGCTACACCTTC.

This clonotype was seen at least ten times. V is TRBV5-8 and J is TRBJ2-3; a weak D match, TRBD1 (5 bases). This CDR3 has 15 residues. Trimming shortened V by 0 bases and J by 3 bases, and 11 bases separated the two germline ends. Germline CDR1 reads SGHTS; CDR2 reads YDEGEE. The CDR3 spells CASSLAIRGTDTQYF. CDR3 bases: TGTGCCAGCAGCTTGGCCATAAGGGGAACAGATACGCAGTATTTT.